Listed below are T cell receptor beta chains from one sample, sequenced in a study of shared clonotypes between healthy human individuals. Using immunoSEQ multiplex PCR, the repertoire was profiled, and TCRdb retains in-frame clones only, with some absent. This table holds around 1 million clones, 70% to 85% found once. Source material: memory CD4+ T cells sorted from blood. These receptors came from a man between 18 and 35 years old in good health. The CDR3 runs from the conserved cysteine through the conserved F or W. D genes are given only for firm matches. Size is stated for part of the rows, as once, few or many counts, or as a class when the clone is expanded.

V gene	clone size	D gene	J gene	CDR3 protein	CDR3 DNA
TRBV5-4	-	-	TRBJ1-2	CASSLAMGNSYGYTF	TGTGCCAGCAGCTTGGCGATGGGGAATTCCTATGGCTACACCTTC
TRBV19	-	TRBD1	TRBJ1-1	CASSFRQGLNTEAFF	TGTGCCAGTAGTTTCCGACAGGGCTTGAACACTGAAGCTTTCTTT
TRBV5-4	-	-	TRBJ2-1	CASSQRGNEQFF	TGTGCCAGCAGCCAAAGAGGAAATGAGCAGTTCTTC
TRBV6-1	-	-	TRBJ2-2	CASSEGGRGTGELFF	TGTGCCAGCAGTGAAGGGGGCAGAGGGACCGGGGAGCTGTTTTTT
TRBV6-5	few	TRBD1	TRBJ1-6	CASSSTGGRRWGPLHF	TGTGCCAGCAGTTCGACAGGGGGCCGGCGGTGGGGACCCCTCCACTTT
TRBV19	once	TRBD1	TRBJ1-2	CASSFFGRQGMNGYTF	TGTGCCAGTAGCTTTTTTGGACGACAGGGAATGAATGGCTACACCTTC
TRBV9	-	-	TRBJ2-2	CASSVGDKPTGELFF	TGTGCCAGCAGCGTAGGGGACAAACCCACCGGGGAGCTGTTTTTT
TRBV19	-	-	TRBJ2-2	CATTGRPTGELFF	TGTGCCACTACAGGGCGACCCACCGGGGAGCTGTTTTTT
TRBV9	-	TRBD1	TRBJ1-1	CASSVESRDPTGRSWGTEAFF	TGTGCCAGCAGCGTAGAATCTCGCGACCCGACAGGGCGGTCATGGGGCACTGAAGCTTTCTTT
TRBV11-2	once	-	TRBJ1-3	CASSLGSAFSGNTIYF	TGTGCCAGCAGCTTAGGGAGCGCCTTCTCTGGAAACACCATATATTTT
TRBV20-1	-	TRBD1	TRBJ2-7	CSASTRDREYF	TGCAGTGCTAGTACCCGGGACAGGGAGTACTTC
TRBV2	-	-	TRBJ2-2	CASTSQGGRSGELFF	TGTGCCAGCACCTCACAGGGCGGTAGGTCCGGGGAGCTGTTTTTT
TRBV29-1	-	-	TRBJ1-2	CSVRQVYGYTF	TGCAGCGTTCGACAGGTTTATGGCTACACCTTC
TRBV7-9	-	TRBD2	TRBJ2-7	CASSLAYASGIYEQYF	TGTGCCAGCAGCTTAGCATACGCTAGCGGGATATACGAGCAGTACTTC
TRBV6-1	-	-	TRBJ2-3	CASMRLFTDTQYF	TGTGCCAGCATGAGACTCTTCACAGATACGCAGTATTTT
TRBV7-2	-	-	TRBJ1-1	CASSSRNGAVGAFF	TGTGCCAGCAGCTCCCGGAATGGCGCCGTGGGAGCTTTCTTT
TRBV19	-	-	TRBJ1-2	CASGRPYYGYTF	TGTGCCAGTGGACGGCCTTACTATGGCTACACCTTC
TRBV25-1	-	-	TRBJ1-6	CASSKAGSPLHF	TGTGCCAGCAGTAAAGCTGGGTCACCCCTCCACTTT
TRBV18	once	-	TRBJ1-5	CASSQGIRNQPQHF	TGTGCCAGCTCACAGGGAATAAGGAATCAGCCCCAGCATTTT
TRBV18	-	TRBD2	TRBJ2-5	CASSPQRTSGNQETQYF	TGTGCCAGCTCCCCACAACGGACTAGCGGTAACCAAGAGACCCAGTACTTC
TRBV2	-	-	TRBJ1-2	CASSENRGGGYTF	TGTGCCAGCAGTGAAAACAGAGGGGGTGGCTACACCTTC
TRBV27	-	-	TRBJ1-5	CASSQTGGGQPQHF	TGTGCCAGCAGTCAAACGGGGGGTGGCCAGCCCCAGCATTTT
TRBV9	-	-	TRBJ2-7	CASSPAGPLNSYEQYF	TGTGCCAGCAGCCCCGCGGGACCCCTTAACTCCTACGAGCAGTACTTC
TRBV19	-	TRBD2	TRBJ2-3	CASGSGPTDTQYF	TGTGCCAGTGGTAGCGGGCCCACAGATACGCAGTATTTT
TRBV29-1	-	-	TRBJ1-2	CSVDQGGGYTF	TGCAGCGTTGACCAGGGAGGTGGCTACACCTTC
TRBV5-1	many	TRBD2	TRBJ2-1	CASSLVAGEFNEQFF	TGCGCCAGCAGCCTGGTAGCGGGAGAATTCAATGAGCAGTTCTTC